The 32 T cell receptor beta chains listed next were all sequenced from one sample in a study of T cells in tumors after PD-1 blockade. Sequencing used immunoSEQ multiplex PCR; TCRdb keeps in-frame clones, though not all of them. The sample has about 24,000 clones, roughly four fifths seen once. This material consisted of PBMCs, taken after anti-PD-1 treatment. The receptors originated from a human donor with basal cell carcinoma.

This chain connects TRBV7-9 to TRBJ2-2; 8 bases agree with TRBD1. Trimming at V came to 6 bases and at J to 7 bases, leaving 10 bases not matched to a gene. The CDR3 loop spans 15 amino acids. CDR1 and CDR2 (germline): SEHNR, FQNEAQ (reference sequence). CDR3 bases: TGTGCCAGCAGGAGCTGGACAGGGTGGGGCGGGGAGCTGTTTTTT. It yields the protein CASRSWTGWGGELFF.

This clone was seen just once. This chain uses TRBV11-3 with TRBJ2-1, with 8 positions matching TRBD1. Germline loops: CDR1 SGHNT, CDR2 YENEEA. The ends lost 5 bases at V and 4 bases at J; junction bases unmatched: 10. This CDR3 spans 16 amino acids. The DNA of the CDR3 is TGTGCCAGCAGCCCCCGGACAGGGAAGAATTACAATGAGCAGTTCTTC. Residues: CASSPRTGKNYNEQFF.

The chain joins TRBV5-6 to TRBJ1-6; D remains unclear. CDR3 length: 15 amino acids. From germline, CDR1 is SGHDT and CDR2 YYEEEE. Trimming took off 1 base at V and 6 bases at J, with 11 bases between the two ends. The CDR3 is CASSLPGVTNSPLHF. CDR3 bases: TGTGCCAGCAGCTTGCCAGGCGTAACTAATTCACCCCTCCACTTT.

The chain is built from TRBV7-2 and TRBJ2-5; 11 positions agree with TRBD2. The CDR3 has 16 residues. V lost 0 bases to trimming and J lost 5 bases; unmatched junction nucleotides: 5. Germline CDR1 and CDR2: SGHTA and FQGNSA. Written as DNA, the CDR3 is TGTGCCAGCAGCTTAGCGATTAGCGGGGGGGCCGAGACCCAGTACTTC. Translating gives CASSLAISGGAETQYF. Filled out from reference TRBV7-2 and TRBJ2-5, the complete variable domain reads GAGVSQSPSNKVTEKGKDVELRCDPISGHTALYWYRQSLGQGLEFLIYFQGNSAPDKSGLPSDRFSAERTGGSVSTLTIQRTQQEDSAVYLCASSLAISGGAETQYFGPGTRLLVL.

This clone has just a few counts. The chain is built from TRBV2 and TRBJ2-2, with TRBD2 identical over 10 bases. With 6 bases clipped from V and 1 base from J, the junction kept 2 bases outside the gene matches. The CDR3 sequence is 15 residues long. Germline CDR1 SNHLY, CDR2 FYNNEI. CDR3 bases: TGTGCCAGCAGGGTAGCGGGGGGGAACACCGGGGAGCTGTTTTTT. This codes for CASRVAGGNTGELFF. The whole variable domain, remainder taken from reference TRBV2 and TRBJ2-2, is EPEVTQTPSHQVTQMGQEVILRCVPISNHLYFYWYRQILGQKVEFLVSFYNNEISEKSEIFDDQFSVERPDGSNFTLKIRSTKLEDSAMYFCASRVAGGNTGELFFGEGSRLTVL.

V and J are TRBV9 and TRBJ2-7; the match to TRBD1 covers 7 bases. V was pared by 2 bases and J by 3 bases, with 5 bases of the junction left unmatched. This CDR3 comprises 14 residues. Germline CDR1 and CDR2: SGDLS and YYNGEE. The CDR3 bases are TGTGCCAGCAGCGTCCCCGGGACAGACTACGAGCAGTACTTC. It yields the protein CASSVPGTDYEQYF.

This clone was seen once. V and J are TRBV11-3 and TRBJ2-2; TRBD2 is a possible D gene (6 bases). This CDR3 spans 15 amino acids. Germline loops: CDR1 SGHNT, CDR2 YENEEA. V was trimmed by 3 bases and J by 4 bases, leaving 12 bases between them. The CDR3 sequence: CASSLTVGGTGELFF. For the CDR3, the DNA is TGTGCCAGCAGCTTGACGGTGGGGGGCACCGGGGAGCTGTTTTTT.

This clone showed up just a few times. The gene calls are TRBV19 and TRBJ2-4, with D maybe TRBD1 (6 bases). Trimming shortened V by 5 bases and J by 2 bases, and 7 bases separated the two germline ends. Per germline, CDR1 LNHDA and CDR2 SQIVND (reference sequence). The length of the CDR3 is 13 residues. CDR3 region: CASSQGTKNIQYF. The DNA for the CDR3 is TGTGCCAGTAGTCAGGGGACCAAAAACATTCAGTACTTC.

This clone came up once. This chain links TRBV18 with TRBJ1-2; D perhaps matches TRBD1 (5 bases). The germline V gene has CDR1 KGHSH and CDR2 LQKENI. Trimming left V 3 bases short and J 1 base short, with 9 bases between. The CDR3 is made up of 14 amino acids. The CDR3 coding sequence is TGTGCCAGCTCACCGGGACGGAATAACTATGGCTACACCTTC. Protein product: CASSPGRNNYGYTF.

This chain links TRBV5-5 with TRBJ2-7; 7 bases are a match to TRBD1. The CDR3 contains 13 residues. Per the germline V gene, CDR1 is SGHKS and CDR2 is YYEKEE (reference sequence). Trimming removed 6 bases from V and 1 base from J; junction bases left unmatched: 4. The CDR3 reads CASTWDSSYEQYF. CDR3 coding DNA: TGTGCCAGCACCTGGGACAGTTCCTACGAGCAGTACTTC.

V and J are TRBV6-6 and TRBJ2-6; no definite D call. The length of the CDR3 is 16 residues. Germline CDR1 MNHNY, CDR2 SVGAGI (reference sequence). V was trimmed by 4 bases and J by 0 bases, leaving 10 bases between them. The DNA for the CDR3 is TGTGCCAGCAGTTCGCCCTCTTTCTCTGGGGCCAACGTCCTGACTTTC. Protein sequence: CASSSPSFSGANVLTF.

The CDR3 DNA reads as TGTGCCAGCACGTACACAGATACGCAGTATTTT. Translating gives CASTYTDTQYF. The V call is TRBV6-5, the J call TRBJ2-3; no clear D. V was clipped by 7 bases and J by 2 bases, with 4 bases between them. The CDR3 has 11 residues. Germline V gene lookup returns CDR1 MNHEY and CDR2 SVGAGI.

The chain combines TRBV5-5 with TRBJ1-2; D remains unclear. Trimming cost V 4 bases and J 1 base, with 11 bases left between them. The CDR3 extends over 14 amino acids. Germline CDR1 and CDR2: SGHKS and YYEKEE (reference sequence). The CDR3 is CASSLGPFNYGYTF. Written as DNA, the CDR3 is TGTGCCAGCAGCCTGGGTCCTTTTAACTATGGCTACACCTTC. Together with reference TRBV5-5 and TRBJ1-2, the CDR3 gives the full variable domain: DAGVTQSPTHLIKTRGQQVTLRCSPISGHKSVSWYQQVLGQGPQFIFQYYEKEERGRGNFPDRFSARQFPNYSSELNVNALLLGDSALYLCASSLGPFNYGYTFGSGTRLTVV.

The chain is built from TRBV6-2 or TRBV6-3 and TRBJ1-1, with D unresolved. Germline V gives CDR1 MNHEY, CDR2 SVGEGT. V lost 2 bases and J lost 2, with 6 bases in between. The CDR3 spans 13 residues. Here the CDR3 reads CASSYAVNTEAFF. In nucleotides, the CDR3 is TGTGCCAGCAGTTACGCGGTAAACACTGAAGCTTTCTTT.

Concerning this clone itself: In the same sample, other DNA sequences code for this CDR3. The CDR3 reads CASSLALDRGRGGNQPQHF. The CDR3 DNA sequence: TGTGCCAGCAGCTTAGCGCTCGACCGGGGGCGGGGGGGCAATCAGCCCCAGCATTTT. This chain uses TRBV7-9 with TRBJ1-5; D is perhaps TRBD1 (6 bases). V was pared by 0 bases and J by 2 bases, with 20 bases between. This CDR3 region has 19 residues. CDR1 is SEHNR and CDR2 is FQNEAQ in the germline V gene (reference sequence).

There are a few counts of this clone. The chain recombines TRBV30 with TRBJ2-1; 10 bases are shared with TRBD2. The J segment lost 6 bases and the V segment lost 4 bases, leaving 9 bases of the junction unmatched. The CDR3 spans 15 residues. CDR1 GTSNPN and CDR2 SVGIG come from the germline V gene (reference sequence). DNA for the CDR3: TGTGCCTGGACTAGGGCTAGCGGGGGCCGCAATGAGCAGTTCTTC. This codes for CAWTRASGGRNEQFF.

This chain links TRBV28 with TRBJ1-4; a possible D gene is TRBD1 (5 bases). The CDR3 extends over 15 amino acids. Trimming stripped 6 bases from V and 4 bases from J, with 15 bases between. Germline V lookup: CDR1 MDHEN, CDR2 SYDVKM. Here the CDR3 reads CASSSAGGFNEKLFF. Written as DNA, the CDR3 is TGTGCCAGCAGCTCGGCCGGGGGGTTTAATGAAAAACTGTTTTTT.

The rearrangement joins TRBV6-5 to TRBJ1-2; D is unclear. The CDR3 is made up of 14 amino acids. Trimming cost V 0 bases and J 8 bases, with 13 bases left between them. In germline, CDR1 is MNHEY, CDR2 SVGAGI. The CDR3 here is CASSYSGTLGGYTF. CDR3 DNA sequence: TGTGCCAGCAGTTACTCCGGCACCCTGGGAGGCTACACCTTC.

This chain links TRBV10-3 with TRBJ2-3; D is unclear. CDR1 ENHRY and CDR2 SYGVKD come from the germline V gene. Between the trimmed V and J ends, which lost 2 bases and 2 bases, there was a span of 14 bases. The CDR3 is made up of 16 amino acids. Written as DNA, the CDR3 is TGTGCCATCAGTGAGCCATCTGTGGAAATCACAGATACGCAGTATTTT. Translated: CAISEPSVEITDTQYF.

The CDR3 sequence: CASSTFSGVKETQYF. The CDR3 region has the DNA TGTGCCAGCTCAACCTTTAGCGGGGTGAAAGAGACCCAGTACTTC. The rearrangement joins TRBV14 to TRBJ2-5; TRBD2 matches 8 bases. The length of the CDR3 is 15 residues. Looked up from germline, CDR1 is SGHDN and CDR2 is FVKESK. Trimming took 8 bases from V and 3 from J; bases not matched to a gene: 11.

Written as DNA, the CDR3 is TGTGCCTGGTGGAGGGGGGGACGCTACTATGGCTACACCTTC. It translates to CAWWRGGRYYGYTF. V gene TRBV30 combines with J gene TRBJ1-2, with a possible D match to TRBD1 (6 bases). Germline values: CDR1 GTSNPN, CDR2 SVGIG (reference sequence). The CDR3 has 14 amino acids. Deletions cut 5 bases from V and 3 bases from J, with 16 bases between.

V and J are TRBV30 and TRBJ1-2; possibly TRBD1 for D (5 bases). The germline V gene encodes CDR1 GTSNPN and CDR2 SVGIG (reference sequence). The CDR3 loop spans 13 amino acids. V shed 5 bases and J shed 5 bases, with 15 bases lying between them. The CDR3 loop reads CAWGASRDYGYTF. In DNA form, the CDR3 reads TGTGCCTGGGGCGCGAGCAGGGATTATGGCTACACCTTC. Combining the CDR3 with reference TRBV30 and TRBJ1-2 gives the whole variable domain SQTIHQWPATLVQPVGSPLSLECTVEGTSNPNLYWYRQAAGRGLQLLFYSVGIGQISSEVPQNLSASRPQDRQFILSSKKLLLSDSGFYLCAWGASRDYGYTFGSGTRLTVV.

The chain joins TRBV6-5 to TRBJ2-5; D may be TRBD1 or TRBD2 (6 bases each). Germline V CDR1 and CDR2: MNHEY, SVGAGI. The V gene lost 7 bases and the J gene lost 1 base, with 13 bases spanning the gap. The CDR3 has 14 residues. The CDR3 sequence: CASTSGASQETQYF. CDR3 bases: TGTGCCAGCACCTCGGGGGCCAGCCAAGAGACCCAGTACTTC.

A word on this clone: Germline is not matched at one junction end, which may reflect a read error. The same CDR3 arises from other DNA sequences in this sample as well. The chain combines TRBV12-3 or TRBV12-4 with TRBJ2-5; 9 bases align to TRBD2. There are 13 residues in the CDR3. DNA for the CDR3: TGTGCCAGCAGTCTAGCGGGGACAGAGACCCAGTACTTC. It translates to CASSLAGTETQYF.

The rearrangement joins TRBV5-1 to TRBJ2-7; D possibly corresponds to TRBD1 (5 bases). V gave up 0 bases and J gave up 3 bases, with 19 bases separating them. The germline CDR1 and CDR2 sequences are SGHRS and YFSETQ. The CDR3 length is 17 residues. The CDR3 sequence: CASSLERQGHNLYEQYF. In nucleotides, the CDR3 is TGCGCCAGCAGCTTGGAACGTCAGGGTCATAATCTCTACGAGCAGTACTTC.

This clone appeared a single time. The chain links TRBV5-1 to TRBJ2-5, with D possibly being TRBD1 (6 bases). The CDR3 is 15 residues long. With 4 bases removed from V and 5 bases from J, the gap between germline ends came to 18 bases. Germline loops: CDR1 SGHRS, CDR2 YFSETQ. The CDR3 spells CASSSGQHGGETQYF. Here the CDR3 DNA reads TGCGCCAGCAGCAGCGGACAGCACGGTGGGGAGACCCAGTACTTC. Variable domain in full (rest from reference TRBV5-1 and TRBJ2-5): KAGVTQTPRYLIKTRGQQVTLSCSPISGHRSVSWYQQTPGQGLQFLFEYFSETQRNKGNFPGRFSGRQFSNSRSEMNVSTLELGDSALYLCASSSGQHGGETQYFGPGTRLLVL.

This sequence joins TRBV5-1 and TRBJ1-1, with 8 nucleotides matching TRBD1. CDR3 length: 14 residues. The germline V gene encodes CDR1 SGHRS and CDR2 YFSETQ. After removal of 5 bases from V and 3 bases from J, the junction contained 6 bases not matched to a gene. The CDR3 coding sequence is TGCGCCAGCAGGGTAGGACAGGGAGACACTGAAGCTTTCTTT. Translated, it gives CASRVGQGDTEAFF.

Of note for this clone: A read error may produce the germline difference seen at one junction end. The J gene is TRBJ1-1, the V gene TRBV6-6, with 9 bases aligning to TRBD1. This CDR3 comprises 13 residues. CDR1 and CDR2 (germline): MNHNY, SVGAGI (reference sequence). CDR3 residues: CASSYSGTGTWLF. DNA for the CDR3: TGTGCCAGCAGTTACTCCGGGACAGGGACCTGGCTCTTT.

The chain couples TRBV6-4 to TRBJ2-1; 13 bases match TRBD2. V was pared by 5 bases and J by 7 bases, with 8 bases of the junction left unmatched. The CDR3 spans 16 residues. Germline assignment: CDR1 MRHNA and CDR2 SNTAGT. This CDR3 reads CASSPRTSGGYNEQFF. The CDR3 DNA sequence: TGTGCCAGCAGTCCCCGGACTAGCGGGGGATATAATGAGCAGTTCTTC.

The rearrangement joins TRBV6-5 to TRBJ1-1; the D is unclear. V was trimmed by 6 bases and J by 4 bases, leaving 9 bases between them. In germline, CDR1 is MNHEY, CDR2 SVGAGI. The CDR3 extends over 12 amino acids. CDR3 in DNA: TGTGCCAGCAGCCTAATGGCCACTGAAGCTTTCTTT. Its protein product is CASSLMATEAFF.

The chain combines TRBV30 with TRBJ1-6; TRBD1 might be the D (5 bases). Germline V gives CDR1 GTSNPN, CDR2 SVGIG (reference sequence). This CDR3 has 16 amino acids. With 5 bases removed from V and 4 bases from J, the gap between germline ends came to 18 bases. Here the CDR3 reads CAWGGHRLDYNSPLHF. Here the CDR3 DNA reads TGTGCCTGGGGTGGACACCGACTCGATTATAATTCACCCCTCCACTTT.

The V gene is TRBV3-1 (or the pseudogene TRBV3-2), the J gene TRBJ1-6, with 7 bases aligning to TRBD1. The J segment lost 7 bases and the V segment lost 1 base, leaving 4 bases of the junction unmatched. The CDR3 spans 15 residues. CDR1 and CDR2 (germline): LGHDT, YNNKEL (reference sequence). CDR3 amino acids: CASSQALGQNSPLHF. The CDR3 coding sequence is TGTGCCAGCAGCCAAGCCCTGGGACAGAATTCACCCCTCCACTTT.